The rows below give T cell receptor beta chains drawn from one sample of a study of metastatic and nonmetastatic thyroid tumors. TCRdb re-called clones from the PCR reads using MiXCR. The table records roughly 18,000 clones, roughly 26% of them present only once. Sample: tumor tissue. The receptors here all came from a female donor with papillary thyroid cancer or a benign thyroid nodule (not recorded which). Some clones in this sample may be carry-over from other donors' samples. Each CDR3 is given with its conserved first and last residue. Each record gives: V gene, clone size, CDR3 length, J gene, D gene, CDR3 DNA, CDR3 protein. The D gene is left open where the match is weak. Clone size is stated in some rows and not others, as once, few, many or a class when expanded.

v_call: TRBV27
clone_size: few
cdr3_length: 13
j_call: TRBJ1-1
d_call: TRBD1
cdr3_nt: TGTGCCAGCAGTTTATTCGGGACAGGGGAAGCTTTCTTT
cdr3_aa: CASSLFGTGEAFF

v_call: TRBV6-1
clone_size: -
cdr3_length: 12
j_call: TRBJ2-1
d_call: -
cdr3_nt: TGTGCCAGCACCCTACAGTACAATGAGCAGTTCTTC
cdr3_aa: CASTLQYNEQFF

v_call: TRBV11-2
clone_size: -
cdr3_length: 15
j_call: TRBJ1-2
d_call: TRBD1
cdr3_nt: TGTGCCAGCAGCCCGGGACAGGGGGAGGCCTATGGCTACACCTTC
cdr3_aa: CASSPGQGEAYGYTF

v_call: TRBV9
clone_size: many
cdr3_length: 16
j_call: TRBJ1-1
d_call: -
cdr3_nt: TGTGCCAGCAGCCTAGGCGGGGGGGGCGGGTACACTGAAGCTTTCTTT
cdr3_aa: CASSLGGGGGYTEAFF

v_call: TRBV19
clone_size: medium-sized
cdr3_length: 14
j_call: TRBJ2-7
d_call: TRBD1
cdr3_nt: TGTGCCAGTACTTTGACCGGGACAGGGCCCGAGCAGTACTTC
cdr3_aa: CASTLTGTGPEQYF

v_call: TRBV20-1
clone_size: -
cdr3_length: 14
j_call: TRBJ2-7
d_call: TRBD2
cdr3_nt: TGCAGTGCTAGTGGGGGACTAGCGGGAGGCGAGCAGTACTTC
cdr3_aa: CSASGGLAGGEQYF

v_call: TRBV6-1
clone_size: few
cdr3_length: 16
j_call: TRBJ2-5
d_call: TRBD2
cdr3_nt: TGTGCCAGCAGTCTGACTAGCGGGGAGGGCCAGGAGACCCAGTACTTC
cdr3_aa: CASSLTSGEGQETQYF

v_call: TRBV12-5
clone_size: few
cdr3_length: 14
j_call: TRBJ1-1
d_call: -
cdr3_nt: TGTGCTAGTGGACCCGTTGGGAAAGGCACTGAAGCTTTCTTT
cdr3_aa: CASGPVGKGTEAFF

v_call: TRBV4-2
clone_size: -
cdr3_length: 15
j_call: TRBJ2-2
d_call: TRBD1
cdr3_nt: TGTGCCAGCAGCCCCGGGACAGGGGACACCGGGGAGCTGTTTTTT
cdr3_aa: CASSPGTGDTGELFF

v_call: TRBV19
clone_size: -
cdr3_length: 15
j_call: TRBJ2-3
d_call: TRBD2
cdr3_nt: TGTGCCAGTAATCAGGAGGCGGGAGGGCCAGATACGCAGTATTTT
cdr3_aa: CASNQEAGGPDTQYF

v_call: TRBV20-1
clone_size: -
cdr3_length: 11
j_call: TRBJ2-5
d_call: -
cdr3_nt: TGCAGTGCTAGTACTGGGGAGACCCAGTACTTC
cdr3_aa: CSASTGETQYF

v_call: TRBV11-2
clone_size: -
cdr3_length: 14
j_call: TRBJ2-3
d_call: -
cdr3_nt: TGTGCCAGCAGCTCCCTTAGCGACCAGGATACGCAGTATTTT
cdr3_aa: CASSSLSDQDTQYF

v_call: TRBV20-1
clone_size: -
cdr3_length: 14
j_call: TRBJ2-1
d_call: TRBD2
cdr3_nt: TGCAGTGCCCTGAGCGGGAGGGCCAATAATGAGCAGTTCTTC
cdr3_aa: CSALSGRANNEQFF

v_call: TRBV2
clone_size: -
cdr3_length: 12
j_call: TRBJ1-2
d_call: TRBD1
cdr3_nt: TGTGCCAGCAGGGAAGACAGGGGAGGCTACACCTTC
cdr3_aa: CASREDRGGYTF

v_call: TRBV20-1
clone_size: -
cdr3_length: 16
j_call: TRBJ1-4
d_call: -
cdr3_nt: TGCAGTGCTACCTATGGGAGGACCGCAACTAATGAAAAACTGTTTTTT
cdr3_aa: CSATYGRTATNEKLFF

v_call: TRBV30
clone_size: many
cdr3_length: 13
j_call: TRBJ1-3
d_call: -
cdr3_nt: TGTGCCTGCCAAAAGGAACCTGGAAACACCATATATTTT
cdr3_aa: CACQKEPGNTIYF

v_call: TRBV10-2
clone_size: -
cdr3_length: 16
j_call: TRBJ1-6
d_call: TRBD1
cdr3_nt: TGCGCCAGCAGTGTGGGACAGGGGGCCTATAATTCACCCCTCCACTTT
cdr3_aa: CASSVGQGAYNSPLHF

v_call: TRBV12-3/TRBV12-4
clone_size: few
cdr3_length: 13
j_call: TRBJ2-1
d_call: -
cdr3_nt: TGTGCCAGCAGTCTCCGTAGGTACAATGAGCAGTTCTTC
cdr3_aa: CASSLRRYNEQFF

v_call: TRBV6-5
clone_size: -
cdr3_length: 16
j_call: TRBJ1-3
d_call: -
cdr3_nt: TGTGCCAGCAGTTACGACCGCCTTAGCTCTGGAAACACCATATATTTT
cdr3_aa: CASSYDRLSSGNTIYF

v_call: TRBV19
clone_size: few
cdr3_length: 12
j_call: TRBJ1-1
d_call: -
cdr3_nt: TGTTCCAGTAGTACCACGTACACTGAAGCTTTCTTT
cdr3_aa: CSSSTTYTEAFF

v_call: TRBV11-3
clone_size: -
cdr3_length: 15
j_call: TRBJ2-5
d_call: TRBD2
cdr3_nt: TGTGCCAGCAGCTTAGATGGGGGAGGGCAAGAGACCCAGTACTTC
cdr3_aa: CASSLDGGGQETQYF

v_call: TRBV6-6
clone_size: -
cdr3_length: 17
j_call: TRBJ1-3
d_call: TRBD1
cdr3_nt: TGTGCCAGCAGTTACTCGGTGGGACAGGGGAAAGGAAACACCATATATTTT
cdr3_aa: CASSYSVGQGKGNTIYF